This TCR beta chain comes out of a study of T cells after yellow fever vaccination. J lost 4 bases, V lost 5 bases, and 12 bases had no gene match. Germline loops: CDR1 SGHRS, CDR2 YFSETQ. CDR3 length: 17 residues. TCRdb used MiXCR to reprocess the 5' RACE reads, holding one entry per CDR3 protein. The table shows 350,000 or so distinct CDR3 sequences, with about 7.8% occurring only once. This clonotype was counted ten times or more. The V and J genes are TRBV5-1 and TRBJ2-1; 10 nucleotides match TRBD2. The clonotype originates from a man aged 18 to 29 who received the YFV17D yellow fever vaccine. The material was PBMCs, obtained approximately 47 days after the first yellow fever vaccination. CDR3 nucleotide sequence: TGCGCCAGCAGTTGGGGGCTAGCGGGGGCCCTATACAATGAGCAGTTCTTC. Its protein is CASSWGLAGALYNEQFF.